The 31 T cell receptor beta chains given below trace back to one sample, sequenced in a study of identical twins (dated by TCRdb to the mid-2010s). The receptor library was made with 5' RACE. TCRdb lists the instrument as Illumina HiSeq 2000. The public reads were quality trimmed at Q25 with fastp and then assembled into clones with MiXCR by TCRdb, keeping productive beta chains. Each entry merges the rows of one CDR3 protein and shows their most common DNA and genes. The sample table contains 1.5 million to 2 million distinct CDR3 sequences; only one count was recorded for about 32% of them. The ten largest clones represent around 0.25% of the sample. The source material was cord blood. The receptors stem from a newborn girl in good health.

The V gene is TRBV2, the J gene TRBJ2-1; 13 positions match TRBD2. Germline trimming cut 8 bases from V and 4 bases from J; bases unmatched to any gene: 5. The CDR3 is 15 amino acids. The germline V gene encodes CDR1 SNHLY and CDR2 FYNNEI. The CDR3: CASAGLAGLYNEQFF. The CDR3 DNA reads TGTGCCAGCGCGGGACTAGCGGGACTTTACAATGAGCAGTTCTTC.

The V and J genes are TRBV28 and TRBJ1-4; the D gene is possibly TRBD1 (6 bases). The CDR3 runs to 14 residues. Trimming pared 5 bases from V and 5 bases from J, leaving 12 bases between. The germline V gene has CDR1 MDHEN and CDR2 SYDVKM. The CDR3 DNA reads as TGTGCCAGCAGTGTAGGACAGCCAAATGAAAAACTGTTTTTT. This translates into CASSVGQPNEKLFF.

The table lists this clonotype with a few counts. The genes are TRBV19 and TRBJ2-3; D gene unclear. The germline V gene has CDR1 LNHDA and CDR2 SQIVND (reference sequence). The CDR3 sequence is 13 residues long. V lost 2 bases to trimming and J lost 7 bases, with 10 bases between them. The CDR3 sequence: CASSITRENTQYF. In DNA, the CDR3 is TGTGCCAGTAGTATAACCCGCGAGAATACGCAGTATTTT.

This clonotype was seen many times. V gene TRBV5-6 combines with J gene TRBJ2-5; D is undetermined. With 3 bases removed from V and 2 bases from J, the gap between germline ends came to 8 bases. Germline assignment: CDR1 SGHDT and CDR2 YYEEEE. The CDR3 covers 13 residues. DNA of the CDR3: TGTGCCAGCAGCTGGCGTACTCAAGAGACCCAGTACTTC. Its protein product is CASSWRTQETQYF.

Only a few counts were recorded for this clonotype. The V gene is TRBV4-1, the J gene TRBJ2-1, with 8 bases aligning to TRBD2. This CDR3 has 19 residues. Germline-derived CDR1 and CDR2 are MGHRA and YSYEKL. Trimming removed 0 bases from V and 8 bases from J; junction bases left unmatched: 18. The CDR3 sequence is CASSQDPIPLSGINYEQFF. The CDR3 bases are TGCGCCAGCAGCCAAGACCCGATACCCCTTAGCGGGATAAACTATGAGCAGTTCTTC.

V is TRBV20-1 and J is TRBJ2-1; a weak D match, TRBD1 (5 bases). V was trimmed by 0 bases and J by 4 bases, leaving 16 bases between them. The CDR3 contains 16 residues. Germline CDR1 and CDR2: DFQATT and SNEGSKA (reference sequence). CDR3 sequence (DNA): TGCAGTGCTAGAGATTCTGACAGATCACCTTACAATGAGCAGTTCTTC. Translated: CSARDSDRSPYNEQFF.

Remarks on this clonotype: One end of the junction fails to match germline, which may point to a read error. The chain joins TRBV5-6 to TRBJ2-6; D unclear. CDR3 size: 15 residues. CDR1 and CDR2 (germline): SGHDT, YYEEEE. The chain's CDR3 is CAGSFRISGANVLTF. CDR3 bases: TGTGCCGGCAGCTTCAGGATCTCTGGGGCCAACGTCCTGACTTTC.

The chain employs TRBV11-3 and TRBJ2-7, with D perhaps TRBD1 (6 bases). CDR3 size: 14 residues. Trimming removed 5 bases at V and 3 bases at J, with 14 bases between. From germline, CDR1 is SGHNT and CDR2 YENEEA. The CDR3 DNA is TGTGCCAGCAGCCGCGGCTCGGACAGCTACGAGCAGTACTTC. Its translation: CASSRGSDSYEQYF.

This chain uses TRBV7-9 with TRBJ2-4, with D perhaps matching TRBD2 (6 bases). Per the germline V gene, CDR1 is SEHNR and CDR2 is FQNEAQ (reference sequence). Deletions cut 1 base from V and 6 bases from J, with 10 bases between. The CDR3 spans 14 residues. CDR3 protein: CASSLGPGLNIQYF. For the CDR3, the DNA is TGTGCCAGCAGCTTAGGCCCGGGACTAAACATTCAGTACTTC.

About this clonotype itself: This clone may be a read error of a much larger clone one base away. The chain carries TRBV4-2 and TRBJ2-5; D perhaps matches TRBD1 (6 bases). Germline CDR1 and CDR2: LGHNA and YNFKEQ. V lost 4 bases and J 13 bases, leaving 28 bases between the germline ends. The CDR3 loop spans 16 amino acids. CDR3 DNA: TGTGCCAGCAGCCTGAGACAGGACCTAGCCAAAAACATTCTGTACTTC. It specifies CASSLRQDLAKNILYF.

This chain's CDR3 is CASSSQQGFEELFF. CDR3 DNA sequence: TGTGCCAGCAGTAGCCAACAGGGGTTCGAGGAGCTGTTTTTT. This chain connects TRBV25-1 to TRBJ2-2; TRBD1 aligns across 7 bases. Germline V gives CDR1 MGHDK, CDR2 SYGVNS. The CDR3 length is 14 residues. The trim removed 5 bases at V and 10 bases at J, leaving 10 bases unmatched.

The chain has TRBV21-1 and TRBJ2-5; the table's D call, TRBD1, has no DNA check behind it. TRBV21-1 is shown as a pseudogene. CDR3 length equals 14 residues. The CDR3 bases are TGTGCCAGCAGCACCTACAGGGATCAAGAGACCCTGTACTTC. Protein sequence: CASSTYRDQETLYF.

This chain uses TRBV2 with TRBJ1-1; perhaps TRBD1 as D (6 bases). Germline V gene lookup returns CDR1 SNHLY and CDR2 FYNNEI. The CDR3 consists of 14 residues. Between the trimmed V and J ends, which lost 6 bases and 4 bases, there was a span of 15 bases. CDR3 nucleotide sequence: TGTGCCAGCAGCACCGAAACAGGGAGCACTGAAGCTTTCTTT. Amino acid sequence: CASSTETGSTEAFF.

This clonotype was counted ten times or more. This rearrangement joins TRBV9 to TRBJ2-7; 7 bases agree with TRBD2. V was pared by 4 bases and J by 0 bases, with 7 bases of the junction left unmatched. Looked up from germline, CDR1 is SGDLS and CDR2 is YYNGEE. This CDR3 has 15 residues. CDR3 DNA: TGTGCCAGCAGCCCTCTCGGGAGGATCTCCTACGAGCAGTACTTC. It yields the protein CASSPLGRISYEQYF.

This clonotype was observed a handful of times. One end of the junction is discordant with germline, which a read error may explain. The V gene is TRBV9, the J gene TRBJ2-1; TRBD1 might be the D (6 bases). There are 16 residues in the CDR3. CDR1 is SGDLS, CDR2 YYNGEE, per germline. The CDR3 region has the DNA TGTACCAGCAGCGTAGGGGTCGGACAGCTTTACAATGAGCAGTTCTTC. Encoded protein: CTSSVGVGQLYNEQFF.

With respect to this clonotype: One base away lies a much larger clone, so this may be a sequencing read error. The J gene is TRBJ1-1, the V gene TRBV2; D is undetermined. Germline V gene lookup returns CDR1 SNHLY and CDR2 FYNNEI. V lost 2 bases and J 1 base, leaving 5 bases between the germline ends. CDR3 length: 13 residues. The CDR3, as DNA: TGTGCCAGCAGTGAACACAGGAACACTGAAGCTTTCTTT. Its translation is CASSEHRNTEAFF.

In its sample, this clonotype was seen a few times. V usage is TRBV12-3 or TRBV12-4 and J usage is TRBJ1-2; maybe TRBD1 (5 bases). The CDR3 sequence is 14 residues long. V lost 6 bases, J lost 5 bases, and 16 bases lay in between. The CDR3 loop reads CASSPLGTVYGYTF. CDR3 DNA: TGTGCCAGCAGCCCCCTTGGGACCGTATATGGCTACACCTTC.

This chain uses TRBV24-1 with TRBJ2-2, with 9 bases fitting TRBD1. The V and J ends lost 9 bases and 7 bases, in that order; junction bases with no gene match: 11. This CDR3 is 15 amino acids long. Germline V gene data show CDR1 as KGHDR and CDR2 as SFDVKD. CDR3 amino acids: CATHPGQGGIGELFF. The CDR3 DNA follows: TGTGCCACCCACCCGGGACAGGGAGGAATCGGGGAGCTGTTTTTT.

The chain is built from TRBV24-1 and TRBJ2-3; 8 nucleotides agree with TRBD1. Per the germline V gene, CDR1 is KGHDR and CDR2 is SFDVKD. The CDR3 sequence is 14 residues long. V shed 6 bases, J shed 5 bases, and the junction held 6 bases outside the gene matches. CDR3: CATSRTGTQDTQYF. CDR3 nucleotide sequence: TGTGCCACCAGTCGGACAGGGACGCAAGATACGCAGTATTTT.

This clonotype has only a few counts. The V and J genes are TRBV15 and TRBJ1-4; TRBD1 is a possible D gene (5 bases). Trimming left V 1 base short and J 7 bases short, with 13 bases between. Germline values: CDR1 LNHNV, CDR2 YYDKDF (reference sequence). The CDR3 has 15 amino acids. The CDR3 sequence: CATSRGRQGGEKLFF. The CDR3 DNA reads as TGTGCCACCAGCAGAGGCCGGCAGGGAGGTGAAAAACTGTTTTTT.

The chain joins TRBV5-1 to TRBJ2-7; D remains ambiguous. Looked up from germline, CDR1 is SGHRS and CDR2 is YFSETQ. This CDR3 is built from 12 residues. The V and J ends lost 4 bases and 2 bases respectively, with 7 bases between them. The CDR3 region is CASSVNPYEQYF. The CDR3 DNA sequence: TGCGCCAGCAGCGTAAATCCCTACGAGCAGTACTTC. The full variable domain, with the rest looked up from reference TRBV5-1 and TRBJ2-7, is KAGVTQTPRYLIKTRGQQVTLSCSPISGHRSVSWYQQTPGQGLQFLFEYFSETQRNKGNFPGRFSGRQFSNSRSEMNVSTLELGDSALYLCASSVNPYEQYFGPGTRLTVT.

The chain employs TRBV28 and TRBJ2-1, with TRBD1 identical over 10 bases. Germline CDR1 and CDR2: MDHEN and SYDVKM. The CDR3 is 18 residues long. Germline trimming cut 3 bases from V and 2 bases from J; bases unmatched to any gene: 10. The CDR3 spells CASSFRMGGTGAYNEQFF. The CDR3 DNA is TGTGCCAGCAGTTTCCGAATGGGCGGGACAGGGGCCTACAATGAGCAGTTCTTC.

This clonotype is a singleton in its sample. The V gene is TRBV3-1, the J gene TRBJ2-2; 7 nucleotides match TRBD2. The V gene end was trimmed by 4 bases and the J gene end by 3 bases; junction bases not matched to a gene: 8. Per germline, CDR1 LGHDT and CDR2 YNNKEL (reference sequence). This CDR3 contains 16 residues. The CDR3 nucleotides are TGTGCCAGCAGCCCCCGGCTAGCGGCCTACACCGGGGAGCTGTTTTTT. Translated, it gives CASSPRLAAYTGELFF.

This chain connects TRBV4-1 to TRBJ2-1; 8 bases map to TRBD2. Germline-derived CDR1 and CDR2 are MGHRA and YSYEKL. CDR3 length: 16 residues. After removal of 4 bases from V and 1 base from J, the junction contained 6 bases not matched to a gene. This CDR3 reads CASSPSGGRSYNEQFF. CDR3 sequence (DNA): TGCGCCAGCAGCCCGAGCGGCGGGAGGTCCTACAATGAGCAGTTCTTC.

This chain links TRBV10-1 with TRBJ2-7; maybe TRBD2 (5 bases). CDR3 size: 14 residues. The V end lost 2 bases, the J end lost 2 bases, and 10 bases lay between the germline ends. Germline CDR1 reads WNHNN; CDR2 reads SYGVQD (reference sequence). The CDR3 sequence: CASSEMEAAYEQYF. The CDR3 bases are TGCGCCAGCAGTGAGATGGAGGCCGCCTACGAGCAGTACTTC.

This clonotype was counted only a few times. The rearrangement joins TRBV20-1 to TRBJ2-7, with D uncertain. Between the trimmed V and J ends, which lost 0 bases and 0 bases, there was a span of 12 bases. This CDR3 has 15 residues. Germline V gene lookup returns CDR1 DFQATT and CDR2 SNEGSKA (reference sequence). The CDR3 reads CSARDATAVSYEQYF. In DNA, the CDR3 is TGCAGTGCTAGAGATGCAACAGCCGTCTCCTACGAGCAGTACTTC.

There are a few counts of this clonotype. The gene calls are TRBV19 and TRBJ2-1, with 8 bases that match TRBD1. Germline CDR1 and CDR2: LNHDA and SQIVND (reference sequence). This CDR3 has 13 amino acids. V shed 7 bases and J 6 bases; nucleotides not matched to a gene: 5. The CDR3 spells CASTKDRANEQFF. Here the CDR3 DNA reads TGTGCCAGTACTAAGGACAGGGCCAATGAGCAGTTCTTC.

The rearrangement joins TRBV20-1 to TRBJ2-5, with a possible D match to TRBD2 (5 bases). V lost 2 bases and J 2 bases, leaving 12 bases between the germline ends. The CDR3 is 14 residues long. Germline V CDR1 and CDR2: DFQATT, SNEGSKA (reference sequence). DNA of the CDR3: TGCAGTGCTAGAAGACTAACGGGGCAAGAGACCCAGTACTTC. This sequence encodes CSARRLTGQETQYF.

This clonotype was seen a handful of times. With a much larger clone just one base away, this may be a read error. The CDR3 DNA reads as TGTGCCAGCAGATACTCTGGGGCCAACGTCCTGACTTTC. It translates to CASRYSGANVLTF. The chain uses TRBV12-3 or TRBV12-4 and TRBJ2-6; D unclear. This CDR3 has 13 amino acids. V lost 6 bases and J 0 bases, leaving 3 bases between the germline ends.

There are a few counts of this clonotype. This chain joins TRBV6-5 and TRBJ2-1; 11 bases line up with TRBD2. V shed 4 bases, J shed 6 bases, and the junction held 5 bases outside the gene matches. This CDR3 region has 15 residues. The V gene's germline CDR1 is MNHEY and CDR2 SVGAGI. The DNA for the CDR3 is TGTGCCAGCAGTTCACTAGCGGGAGTGATCAATGAGCAGTTCTTC. Translation: CASSSLAGVINEQFF.

This clonotype was picked up many times. This chain links TRBV14 with TRBJ2-4; TRBD2 is a possible D gene (6 bases). CDR1 and CDR2 from the germline V gene are SGHDN and FVKESK. The CDR3 has 16 amino acids. The V and J ends lost 0 bases and 2 bases respectively, with 11 bases between them. The CDR3 protein is CASSQDGGTPKNIQYF. The CDR3 bases are TGTGCCAGCAGCCAAGATGGGGGGACGCCCAAAAACATTCAGTACTTC.